This T cell receptor (beta chain) is from a study of blood T cell repertoires in COVID-19. Study information: Samples came from the United States, Italy and Spain, spanning acute and convalescent COVID-19.

The germline V gene has CDR1 SNHLY and CDR2 FYNNEI. CDR3 size: 13 residues. V lost 4 bases and J lost 3, with 9 bases in between. As originally analysed: Researchers report that nucleated cell counts were estimated from reference gene primer amplification. Sequencing used immunoSEQ multiplex PCR; TCRdb keeps in-frame clones, though not all of them. The D gene and trimming were derived from the DNA, and the V and J assignments and clone size from that table. This table holds roughly 120,000 clones, about 90% found once. V is TRBV2 and J is TRBJ1-1; D may be TRBD1 (5 bases). Sequencing used peripheral blood. The clonotype originates from a woman in her 50s with active or convalescent COVID-19. The CDR3: CASSVAGYTEAFF. DNA of the CDR3: TGTGCCAGCAGTGTGGCAGGGTACACTGAAGCTTTCTTT.